This T cell receptor (beta chain) was obtained from a study of OX40 agonist ivuxolimab in advanced cancers. In the study overall: The dose-escalation cohort had hepatocellular carcinoma, melanoma, renal cell or head and neck cancer. Three patients showed partial responses: one hepatocellular carcinoma and two cutaneous melanoma cases. Regarding the study as a whole: At doses 0.1 to 3.0 mg/kg, CD4+ and CD8+ clones expanded.

The table came from immunoSEQ multiplex PCR; TCRdb's copy has only in-frame clones and leaves some out. The sample gives about 69,000 clones, 80% to 90% of which show up once; around 6.5% is in the top ten. About this clone: Its matching antigen is unknown.

Sequences were derived from CD4+ or CD8+ T cells sorted from blood, sampled in a trial of the OX40 agonist ivuxolimab. The receptor was derived from an adult with an advanced solid tumor such as melanoma, head and neck, liver or kidney cancer.

The CDR3: CASSSMREGVYEQYF. The CDR3 coding sequence is TGTGCCAGCAGCTCCATGCGGGAGGGGGTCTACGAGCAGTACTTC. This rearrangement joins TRBV7-6 to TRBJ2-7, with 9 bases matching TRBD2. CDR1 is SGHVS, CDR2 FNYEAQ, per germline. After removal of 4 bases from V and 3 bases from J, the junction contained 7 bases not matched to a gene. The CDR3 totals 15 residues.